This T cell receptor (beta chain) was obtained from a study of CD8+ T cells in alopecia areata. About the study: Treatment of the treated patients consisted of oral tofacitinib, 5 to 10 mg twice daily.

Concerning this clone itself: Its antigen is unidentified.

Reverse transcribed after extraction, RNA yielded cDNA as the sequencing template. TCRdb's table, derived via immunoSEQ multiplex PCR, lists solely in-frame clones and lacks some. The sample has some 170,000 clones, around 64% seen once. The germline gives CDR1 GTSNPN, CDR2 SVGIG (reference sequence). V lost 1 base and J 5 bases, leaving 7 bases between the germline ends. The CDR3 has 12 residues. Study-level points and caveats: Tissue-resident alphabeta T cells belonging to normal skin likewise get sequenced within scalp specimens.

The sequenced sample was CD8+ T cells sorted from blood, obtained at week 0. The V and J genes are TRBV30 and TRBJ2-3, with D tentatively TRBD1 or TRBD2 (5 bases each). The sequence came from a human donor with alopecia areata. CDR3 bases: TGTGCCTGGAGTGGTGGGGGAGATACGCAGTATTTT. This encodes CAWSGGGDTQYF. Combining the CDR3 with reference TRBV30 and TRBJ2-3 gives the whole variable domain SQTIHQWPATLVQPVGSPLSLECTVEGTSNPNLYWYRQAAGRGLQLLFYSVGIGQISSEVPQNLSASRPQDRQFILSSKKLLLSDSGFYLCAWSGGGDTQYFGPGTRLTVL.